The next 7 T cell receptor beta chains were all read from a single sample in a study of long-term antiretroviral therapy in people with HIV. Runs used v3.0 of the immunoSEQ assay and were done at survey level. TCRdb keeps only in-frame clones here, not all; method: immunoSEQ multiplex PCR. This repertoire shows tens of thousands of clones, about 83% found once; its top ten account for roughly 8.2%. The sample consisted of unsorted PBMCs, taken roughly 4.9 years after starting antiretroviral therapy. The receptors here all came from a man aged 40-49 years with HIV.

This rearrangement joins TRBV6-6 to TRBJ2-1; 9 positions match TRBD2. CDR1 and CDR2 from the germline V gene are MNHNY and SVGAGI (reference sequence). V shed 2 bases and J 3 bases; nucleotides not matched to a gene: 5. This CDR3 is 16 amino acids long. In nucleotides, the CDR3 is TGTGCCAGCAGTTACCTTCCTAGCGGGGACTACAATGAGCAGTTCTTC. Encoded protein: CASSYLPSGDYNEQFF.

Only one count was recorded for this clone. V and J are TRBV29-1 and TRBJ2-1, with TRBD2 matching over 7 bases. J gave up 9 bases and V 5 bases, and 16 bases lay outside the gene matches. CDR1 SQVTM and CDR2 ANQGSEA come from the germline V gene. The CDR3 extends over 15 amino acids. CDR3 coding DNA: TGCAGCGTTTTCTCGGGGGGTCAATGGCCTAGTGAGCAGTTCTTC. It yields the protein CSVFSGGQWPSEQFF.

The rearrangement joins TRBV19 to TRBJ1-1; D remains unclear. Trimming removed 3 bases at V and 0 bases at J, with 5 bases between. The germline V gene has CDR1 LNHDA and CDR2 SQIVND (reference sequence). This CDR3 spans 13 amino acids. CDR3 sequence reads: CASSMGMNTEAFF. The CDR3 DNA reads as TGTGCCAGTAGTATGGGGATGAACACTGAAGCTTTCTTT.

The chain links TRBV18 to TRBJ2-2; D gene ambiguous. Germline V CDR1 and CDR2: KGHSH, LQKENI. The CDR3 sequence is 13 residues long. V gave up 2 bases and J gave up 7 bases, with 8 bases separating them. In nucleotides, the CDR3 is TGTGCCAGCTCACCAACAAAAGGCGGGGAGCTGTTTTTT. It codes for CASSPTKGGELFF.

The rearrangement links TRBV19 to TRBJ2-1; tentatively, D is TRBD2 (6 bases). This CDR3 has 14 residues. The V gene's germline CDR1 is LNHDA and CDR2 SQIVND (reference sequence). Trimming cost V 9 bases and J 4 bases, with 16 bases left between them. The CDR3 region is CASRSRAGYNEQFF. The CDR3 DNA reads TGTGCCAGCCGTAGTAGGGCGGGGTACAATGAGCAGTTCTTC.

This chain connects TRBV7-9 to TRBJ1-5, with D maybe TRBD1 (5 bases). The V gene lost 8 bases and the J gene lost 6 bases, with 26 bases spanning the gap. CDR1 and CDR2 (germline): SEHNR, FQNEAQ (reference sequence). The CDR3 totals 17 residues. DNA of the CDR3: TGTGCCAGCTCCATTGGGCCTTCCCAAGGGGCGATTCAGCCCCAGCATTTT. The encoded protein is CASSIGPSQGAIQPQHF.

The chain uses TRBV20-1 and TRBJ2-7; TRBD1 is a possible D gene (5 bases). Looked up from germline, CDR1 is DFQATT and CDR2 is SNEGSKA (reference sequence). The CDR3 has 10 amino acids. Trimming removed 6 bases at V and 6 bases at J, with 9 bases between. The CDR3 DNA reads TGCAGTGCCGTGGGGCTCGAGCAGTACTTC. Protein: CSAVGLEQYF.